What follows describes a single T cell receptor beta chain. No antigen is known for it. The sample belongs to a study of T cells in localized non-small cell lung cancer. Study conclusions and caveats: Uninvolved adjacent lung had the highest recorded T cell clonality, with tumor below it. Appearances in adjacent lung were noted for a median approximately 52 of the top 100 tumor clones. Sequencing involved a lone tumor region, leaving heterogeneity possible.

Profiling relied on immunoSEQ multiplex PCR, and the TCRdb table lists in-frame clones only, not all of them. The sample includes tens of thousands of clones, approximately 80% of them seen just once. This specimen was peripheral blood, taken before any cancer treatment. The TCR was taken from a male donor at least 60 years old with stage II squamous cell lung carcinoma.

The CDR3 DNA sequence: TGTGCCTGGAGTCTAGACCTAGGACAGGGGCGAAATCAGCCCCAGCATTTT. It yields the protein CAWSLDLGQGRNQPQHF. The chain recombines TRBV30 with TRBJ1-5; 9 bases align to TRBD1. Germline CDR1 is GTSNPN and CDR2 is SVGIG (reference sequence). CDR3 length: 17 residues. V was pared by 2 bases and J by 4 bases, with 12 bases of the junction left unmatched.